The 18 T cell receptor beta chains listed next were all sequenced from one sample in a study of T cells after yellow fever vaccination. TCRdb independently ran MiXCR on the 5' RACE reads; one entry per CDR3 protein. The top ten clones hold just over 35% of a sample with 150,000 to 200,000 distinct CDR3 sequences, 11% of them seen once. The material sequenced was CD8+ T cells sorted from PBMCs, taken 15 days after the yellow fever booster vaccination. Source of these receptors: a man aged 18 to 29 who received the YFV17D yellow fever vaccine.

The chain joins TRBV4-1 to TRBJ1-4; D might be TRBD1 (6 bases). This CDR3 has 17 amino acids. The ends were cut back, 0 bases at V and 8 bases at J, with 19 bases in the middle. In germline, CDR1 is MGHRA, CDR2 YSYEKL. The CDR3 reads CASSQEGAGPAGEKLFF. The DNA of the CDR3 is TGCGCCAGCAGCCAAGAGGGGGCGGGGCCCGCCGGCGAAAAACTGTTTTTT.

The chain employs TRBV6-5 and TRBJ1-1; D call uncertain. The CDR3 extends over 13 amino acids. Germline values: CDR1 MNHEY, CDR2 SVGAGI. V dropped 5 bases and J dropped 0 bases, with 7 bases sitting between them. The CDR3: CASSPNLNTEAFF. For the CDR3, the DNA is TGTGCCAGCAGTCCCAACTTGAACACTGAAGCTTTCTTT.

CDR3 DNA: TGCGCCAGCAGCCAAGTAGCGGGGGAACCCAACGAGCAGTACTTC. It specifies CASSQVAGEPNEQYF. The V call is TRBV4-1, the J call TRBJ2-7, with 9 bases identical to TRBD2. The CDR3 runs 15 residues. The germline V gene encodes CDR1 MGHRA and CDR2 YSYEKL. V lost 1 base and J lost 5; bases outside the gene matches: 6.

The chain carries TRBV7-9 and TRBJ2-4; a weak D match, TRBD2 (7 bases). Germline V gene sequence: CDR1 SEHNR, CDR2 FQNEAQ (reference sequence). The CDR3 length is 14 residues. The V gene lost 4 bases and the J gene lost 5 bases, with 12 bases spanning the gap. CDR3: CASSSGGLENIQYF. CDR3 sequence (DNA): TGTGCCAGCAGCTCCGGGGGGCTCGAAAACATTCAGTACTTC.

The chain joins TRBV4-1 to TRBJ1-5; possibly TRBD1 for D (5 bases). Trimming pared 1 base from V and 0 bases from J, leaving 10 bases between. The CDR3 length is 16 residues. Germline V gives CDR1 MGHRA, CDR2 YSYEKL. The CDR3: CASSQATGISNQPQHF. CDR3 DNA sequence: TGCGCCAGCAGCCAAGCAACAGGAATTAGCAATCAGCCCCAGCATTTT.

This clonotype was picked up a small number of times. This sequence joins TRBV4-3 and TRBJ2-1, with a possible D match to TRBD2 (5 bases). This CDR3 has 15 amino acids. V was shortened by 0 bases and J by 6 bases, with 12 bases between the two germline ends. CDR1 is LGHNA and CDR2 is YSLEER in the germline V gene. The CDR3: CASSQDLVSGNEQFF. CDR3 nucleotide sequence: TGCGCCAGCAGCCAAGATCTAGTAAGCGGCAATGAGCAGTTCTTC.

This clonotype showed up just a few times. The chain combines TRBV5-1 with TRBJ2-2, with 10 bases lining up with TRBD1. The CDR3 consists of 15 residues. The V gene end was trimmed by 2 bases and the J gene end by 7 bases; junction bases not matched to a gene: 5. Looked up from germline, CDR1 is SGHRS and CDR2 is YFSETQ. CDR3: CASSFRQGASGELFF. CDR3 nucleotides: TGCGCCAGCAGCTTCCGACAGGGGGCCAGCGGGGAGCTGTTTTTT. The variable domain in full, with the rest retrieved from reference TRBV5-1 and TRBJ2-2, is KAGVTQTPRYLIKTRGQQVTLSCSPISGHRSVSWYQQTPGQGLQFLFEYFSETQRNKGNFPGRFSGRQFSNSRSEMNVSTLELGDSALYLCASSFRQGASGELFFGEGSRLTVL.

The chain employs TRBV9 and TRBJ1-5; tentative D call: TRBD1 (5 bases). Trimming took off 4 bases at V and 5 bases at J, with 13 bases between the two ends. The CDR3 loop spans 14 amino acids. Germline V gene lookup returns CDR1 SGDLS and CDR2 YYNGEE. CDR3 sequence: CASSPTGGYQPQHF. The CDR3 DNA reads TGTGCCAGCAGCCCTACTGGGGGGTATCAGCCCCAGCATTTT.

This clonotype was picked up many times. The V and J genes are TRBV7-9 and TRBJ1-1; D is unresolved. Germline V lookup: CDR1 SEHNR, CDR2 FQNEAQ (reference sequence). Trimming stripped 6 bases from V and 1 base from J, with 9 bases between. The CDR3 covers 13 residues. In nucleotides, the CDR3 is TGTGCCAGCAGTCCCGGGAGGAACACTGAAGCTTTCTTT. Protein sequence: CASSPGRNTEAFF.

This clonotype was counted between two and nine times. The chain has TRBV7-6 and TRBJ2-7, with D uncertain. From germline, CDR1 is SGHVS and CDR2 FNYEAQ. This CDR3 has 14 amino acids. V gave up 1 base and J gave up 6 bases, with 13 bases separating them. This chain's CDR3 is CASSLVILGSEQYF. The CDR3 DNA reads TGTGCCAGCAGCTTAGTGATTTTGGGATCCGAGCAGTACTTC.

In this sample, this clonotype turned up many times. V is TRBV15 and J is TRBJ2-3, with TRBD1 as a possible D gene (6 bases). Germline V gives CDR1 LNHNV, CDR2 YYDKDF (reference sequence). Trimming took 3 bases from V and 2 from J, leaving 12 bases between them. The CDR3 is made up of 15 amino acids. Here the CDR3 DNA reads TGTGCCACCAGCAGGGACAGTCTAGCCACAGATACGCAGTATTTT. It yields the protein CATSRDSLATDTQYF.

This clonotype was counted between two and nine times. This chain uses TRBV12-3 or TRBV12-4 with TRBJ2-1; the D is unclear. This CDR3 region has 16 residues. V was clipped by 4 bases and J by 4 bases, with 17 bases between them. The CDR3, as DNA: TGTGCCAGCAGTTCAGCCCTGACTTATGATTACAATGAGCAGTTCTTC. Protein sequence: CASSSALTYDYNEQFF.

This clonotype was observed many times. The V gene is TRBV6-2 or TRBV6-3, the J gene TRBJ2-7; D is perhaps TRBD1 (5 bases). This CDR3 comprises 15 residues. Germline V gene lookup returns CDR1 MNHEY and CDR2 SVGEGT. Trimming removed 0 bases from V and 2 bases from J, with 11 bases in between. CDR3 in DNA: TGTGCCAGCAGTTACTCGGGCCCAGGGACCTACGAGCAGTACGTC. Translating gives CASSYSGPGTYEQYV.

This clonotype came up many times. The chain employs TRBV4-3 and TRBJ2-2; 8 nucleotides match TRBD1. The germline V gene encodes CDR1 LGHNA and CDR2 YSLEER. Trimming cost V 3 bases and J 5 bases; bases outside gene matches: 8. The CDR3 runs 16 residues. Written as DNA, the CDR3 is TGCGCCAGCAGCCAGACCGGGACAGGAAAAACCGGGGAGCTGTTTTTT. It yields the protein CASSQTGTGKTGELFF.

This clonotype turned up a few times. The rearrangement uses TRBV19 and TRBJ1-5, with 8 bases identical to TRBD1. The junction had 6 bases not matched to a gene; V was cut back by 6 bases and J by 8 bases. The CDR3 is 13 amino acids. Germline CDR1 LNHDA, CDR2 SQIVND (reference sequence). The CDR3 DNA follows: TGTGCCAGTAGCCCAGGGGGCCAAGAGCCCCAGCATTTT. It encodes CASSPGGQEPQHF.

This clonotype was seen more than once but under ten times. The chain combines TRBV11-2 with TRBJ2-5, with 7 bases matching TRBD1. V trimming: 3 bases; J trimming: 5 bases; junction bases outside the gene matches: 15. Germline V gene sequence: CDR1 SGHAT, CDR2 FQNNGV. The CDR3 totals 17 residues. The CDR3 DNA reads as TGTGCCAGCAGCTTCCACCCGGCCTGGGACAGAGGGGAGACCCAGTACTTC. This codes for CASSFHPAWDRGETQYF.

This clonotype was seen only a few times. The chain is built from TRBV18 and TRBJ2-3; D uncertain. The CDR3 is 13 residues long. CDR1 is KGHSH and CDR2 is LQKENI in the germline V gene. The V gene lost 2 bases and the J gene lost 2 bases, with 5 bases spanning the gap. The CDR3 DNA reads as TGTGCCAGCTCACCATGGGACACAGATACGCAGTATTTT. The encoded protein is CASSPWDTDTQYF.

This CDR3 reads CASSLVPADYNEQFF. The DNA of the CDR3 is TGTGCCAGCAGCTTGGTTCCAGCGGATTACAATGAGCAGTTCTTC. This chain uses TRBV5-6 with TRBJ2-1, with D possibly matching TRBD2 (5 bases). V gave up 0 bases and J gave up 4 bases, with 11 bases separating them. The V gene's germline CDR1 is SGHDT and CDR2 YYEEEE. CDR3 length: 15 amino acids.